This entry is about one T cell receptor (beta chain). Here immunoSEQ multiplex PCR was the method, and the copy in TCRdb shows in-frame clones only, minus some. Of tens of thousands of clones in the sample, 70% were seen once. Germline assignment: CDR1 LGHNA and CDR2 YNFKEQ. The V gene end was trimmed by 2 bases and the J gene end by 4 bases; junction bases not matched to a gene: 5. CDR3 length equals 16 residues. The sample is drawn from a study of control samples from healthy donors and cancer patients. The chain joins TRBV4-2 to TRBJ1-5, with 10 nucleotides matching TRBD1. What was sequenced was formalin-fixed, paraffin-embedded tissue. The receptor's source is a male donor with melanoma. CDR3 coding DNA: TGTGCCAGCAGCCAAAGGGGGACAGGGGTTAATCAGCCCCAGCATTTT. Its translation: CASSQRGTGVNQPQHF.